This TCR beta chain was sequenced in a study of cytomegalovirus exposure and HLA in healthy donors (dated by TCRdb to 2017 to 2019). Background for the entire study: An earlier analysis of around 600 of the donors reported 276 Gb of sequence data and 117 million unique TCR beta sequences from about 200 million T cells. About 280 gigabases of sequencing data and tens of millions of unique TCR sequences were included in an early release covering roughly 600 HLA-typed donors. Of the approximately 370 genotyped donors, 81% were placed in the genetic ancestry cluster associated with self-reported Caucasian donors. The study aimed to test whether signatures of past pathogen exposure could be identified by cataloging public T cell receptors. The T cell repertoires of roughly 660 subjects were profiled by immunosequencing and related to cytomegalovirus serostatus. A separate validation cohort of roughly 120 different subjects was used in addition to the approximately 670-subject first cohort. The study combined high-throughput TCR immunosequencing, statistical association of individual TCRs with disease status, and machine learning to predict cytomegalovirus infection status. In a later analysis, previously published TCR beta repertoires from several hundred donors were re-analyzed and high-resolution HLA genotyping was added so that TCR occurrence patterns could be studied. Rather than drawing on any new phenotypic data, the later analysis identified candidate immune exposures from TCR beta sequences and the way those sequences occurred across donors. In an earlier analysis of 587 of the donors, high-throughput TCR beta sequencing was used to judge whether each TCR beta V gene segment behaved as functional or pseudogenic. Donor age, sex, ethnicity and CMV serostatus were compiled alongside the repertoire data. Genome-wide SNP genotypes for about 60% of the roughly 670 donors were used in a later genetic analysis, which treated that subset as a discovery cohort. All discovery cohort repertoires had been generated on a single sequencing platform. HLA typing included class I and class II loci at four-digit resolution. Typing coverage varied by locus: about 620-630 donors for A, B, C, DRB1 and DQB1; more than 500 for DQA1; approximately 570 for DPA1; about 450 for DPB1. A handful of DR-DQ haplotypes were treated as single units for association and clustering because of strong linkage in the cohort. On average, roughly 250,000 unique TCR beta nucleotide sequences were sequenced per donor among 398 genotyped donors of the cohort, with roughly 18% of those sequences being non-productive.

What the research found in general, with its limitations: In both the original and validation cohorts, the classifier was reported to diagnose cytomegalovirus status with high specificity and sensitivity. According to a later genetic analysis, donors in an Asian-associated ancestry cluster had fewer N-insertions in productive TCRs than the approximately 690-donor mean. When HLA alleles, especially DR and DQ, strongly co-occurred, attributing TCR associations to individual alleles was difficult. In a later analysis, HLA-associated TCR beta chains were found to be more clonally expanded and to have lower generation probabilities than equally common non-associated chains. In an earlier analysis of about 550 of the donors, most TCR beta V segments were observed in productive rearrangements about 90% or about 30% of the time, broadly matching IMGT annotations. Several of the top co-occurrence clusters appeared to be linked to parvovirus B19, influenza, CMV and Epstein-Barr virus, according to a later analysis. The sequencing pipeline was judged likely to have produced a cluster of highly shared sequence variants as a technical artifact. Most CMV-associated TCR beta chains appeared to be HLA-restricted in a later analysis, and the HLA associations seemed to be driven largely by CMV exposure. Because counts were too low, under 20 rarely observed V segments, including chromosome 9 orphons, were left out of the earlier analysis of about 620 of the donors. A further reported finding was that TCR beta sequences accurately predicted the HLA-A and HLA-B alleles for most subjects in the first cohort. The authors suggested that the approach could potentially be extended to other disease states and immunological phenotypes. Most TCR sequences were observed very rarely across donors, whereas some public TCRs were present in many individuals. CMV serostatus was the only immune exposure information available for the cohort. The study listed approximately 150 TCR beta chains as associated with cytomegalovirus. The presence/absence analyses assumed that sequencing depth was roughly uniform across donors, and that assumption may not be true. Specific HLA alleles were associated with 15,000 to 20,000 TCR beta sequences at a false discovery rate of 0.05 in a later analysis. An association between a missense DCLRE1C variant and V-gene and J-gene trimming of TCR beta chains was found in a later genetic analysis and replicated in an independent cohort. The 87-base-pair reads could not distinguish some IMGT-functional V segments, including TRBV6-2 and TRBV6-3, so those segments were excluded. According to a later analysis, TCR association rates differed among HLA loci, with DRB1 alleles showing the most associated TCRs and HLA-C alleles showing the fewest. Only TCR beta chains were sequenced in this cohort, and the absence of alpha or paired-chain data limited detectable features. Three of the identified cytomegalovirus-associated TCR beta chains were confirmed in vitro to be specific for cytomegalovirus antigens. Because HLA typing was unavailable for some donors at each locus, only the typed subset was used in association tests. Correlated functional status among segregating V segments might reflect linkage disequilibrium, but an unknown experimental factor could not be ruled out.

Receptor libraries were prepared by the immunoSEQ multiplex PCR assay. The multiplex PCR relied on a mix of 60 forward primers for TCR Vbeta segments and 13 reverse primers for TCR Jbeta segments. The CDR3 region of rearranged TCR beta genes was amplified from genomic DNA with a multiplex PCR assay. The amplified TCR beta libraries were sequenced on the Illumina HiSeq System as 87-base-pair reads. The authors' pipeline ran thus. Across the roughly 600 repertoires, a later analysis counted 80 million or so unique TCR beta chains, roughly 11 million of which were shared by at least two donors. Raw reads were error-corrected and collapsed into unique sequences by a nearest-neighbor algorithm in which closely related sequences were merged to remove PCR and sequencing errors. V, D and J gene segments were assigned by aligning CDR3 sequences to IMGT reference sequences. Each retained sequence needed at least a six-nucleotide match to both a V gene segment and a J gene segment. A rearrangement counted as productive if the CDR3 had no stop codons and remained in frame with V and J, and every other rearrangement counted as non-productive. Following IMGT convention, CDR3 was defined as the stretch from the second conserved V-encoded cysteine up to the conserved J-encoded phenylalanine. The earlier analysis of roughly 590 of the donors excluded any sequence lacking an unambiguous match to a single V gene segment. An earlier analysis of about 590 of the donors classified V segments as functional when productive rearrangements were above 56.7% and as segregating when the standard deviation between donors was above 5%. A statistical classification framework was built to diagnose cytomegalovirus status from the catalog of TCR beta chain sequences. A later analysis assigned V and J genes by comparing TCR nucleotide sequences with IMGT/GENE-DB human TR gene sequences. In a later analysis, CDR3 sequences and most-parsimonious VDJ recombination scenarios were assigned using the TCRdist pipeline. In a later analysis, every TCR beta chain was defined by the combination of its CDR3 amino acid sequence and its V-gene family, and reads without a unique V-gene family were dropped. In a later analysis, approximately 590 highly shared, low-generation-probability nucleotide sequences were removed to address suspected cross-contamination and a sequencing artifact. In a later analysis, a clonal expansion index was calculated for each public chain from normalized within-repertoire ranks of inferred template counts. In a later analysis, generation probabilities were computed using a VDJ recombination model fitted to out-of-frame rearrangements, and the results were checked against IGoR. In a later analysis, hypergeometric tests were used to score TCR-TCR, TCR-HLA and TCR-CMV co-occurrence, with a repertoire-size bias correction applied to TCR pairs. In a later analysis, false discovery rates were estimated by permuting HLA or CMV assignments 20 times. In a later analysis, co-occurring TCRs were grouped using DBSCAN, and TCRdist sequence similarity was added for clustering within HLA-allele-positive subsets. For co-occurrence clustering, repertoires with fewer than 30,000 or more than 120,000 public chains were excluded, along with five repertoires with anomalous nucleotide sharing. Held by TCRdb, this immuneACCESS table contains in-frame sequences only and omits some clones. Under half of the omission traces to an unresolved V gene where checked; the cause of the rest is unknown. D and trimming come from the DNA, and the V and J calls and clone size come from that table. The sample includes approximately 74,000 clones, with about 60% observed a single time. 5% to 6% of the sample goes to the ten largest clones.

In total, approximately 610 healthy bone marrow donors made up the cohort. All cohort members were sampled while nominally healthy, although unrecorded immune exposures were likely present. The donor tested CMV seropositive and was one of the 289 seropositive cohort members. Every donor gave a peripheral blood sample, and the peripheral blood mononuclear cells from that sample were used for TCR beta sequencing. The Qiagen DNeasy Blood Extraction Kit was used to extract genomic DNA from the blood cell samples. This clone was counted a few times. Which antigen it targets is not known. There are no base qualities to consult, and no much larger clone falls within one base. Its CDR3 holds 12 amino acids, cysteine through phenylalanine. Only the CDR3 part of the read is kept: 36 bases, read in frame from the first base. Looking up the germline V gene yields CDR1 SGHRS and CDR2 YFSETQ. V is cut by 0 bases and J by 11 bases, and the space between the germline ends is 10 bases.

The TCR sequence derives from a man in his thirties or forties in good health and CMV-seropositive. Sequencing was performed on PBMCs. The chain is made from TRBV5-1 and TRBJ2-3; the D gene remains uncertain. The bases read TGCGCCAGCAGCTTGGAATCTGCAGGGCAGTATTTT. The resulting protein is CASSLESAGQYF. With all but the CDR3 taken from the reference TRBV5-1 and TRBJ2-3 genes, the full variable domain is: KAGVTQTPRYLIKTRGQQVTLSCSPISGHRSVSWYQQTPGQGLQFLFEYFSETQRNKGNFPGRFSGRQFSNSRSEMNVSTLELGDSALYLCASSLESAGQYFGPGTRLTVL.